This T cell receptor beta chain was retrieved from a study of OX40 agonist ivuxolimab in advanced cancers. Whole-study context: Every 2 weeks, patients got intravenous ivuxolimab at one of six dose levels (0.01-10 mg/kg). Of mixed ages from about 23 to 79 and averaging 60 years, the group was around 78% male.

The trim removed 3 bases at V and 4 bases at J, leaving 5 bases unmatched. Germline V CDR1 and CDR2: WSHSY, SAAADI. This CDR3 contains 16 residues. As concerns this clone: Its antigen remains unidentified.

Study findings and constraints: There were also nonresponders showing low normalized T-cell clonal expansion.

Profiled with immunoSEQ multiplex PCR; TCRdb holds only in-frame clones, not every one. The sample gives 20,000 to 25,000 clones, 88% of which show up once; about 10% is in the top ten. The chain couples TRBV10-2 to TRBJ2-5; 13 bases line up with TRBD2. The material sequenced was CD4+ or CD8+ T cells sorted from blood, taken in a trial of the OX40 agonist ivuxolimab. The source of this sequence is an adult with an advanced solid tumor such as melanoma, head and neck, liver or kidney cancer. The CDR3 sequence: CASSDSRTSGGETQYF. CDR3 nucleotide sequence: TGCGCCAGCAGTGATTCGCGGACTAGCGGGGGAGAGACCCAGTACTTC.